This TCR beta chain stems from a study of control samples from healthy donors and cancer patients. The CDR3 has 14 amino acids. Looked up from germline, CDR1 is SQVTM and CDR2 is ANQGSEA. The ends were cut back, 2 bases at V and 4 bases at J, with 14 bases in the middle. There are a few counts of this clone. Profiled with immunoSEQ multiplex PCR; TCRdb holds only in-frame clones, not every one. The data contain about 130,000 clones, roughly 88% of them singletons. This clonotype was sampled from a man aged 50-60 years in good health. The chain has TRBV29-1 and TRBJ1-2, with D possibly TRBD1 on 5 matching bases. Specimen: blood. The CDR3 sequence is CSVESVGLRYGYTF. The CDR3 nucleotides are TGCAGCGTTGAATCGGTGGGGCTCCGCTATGGCTACACCTTC.